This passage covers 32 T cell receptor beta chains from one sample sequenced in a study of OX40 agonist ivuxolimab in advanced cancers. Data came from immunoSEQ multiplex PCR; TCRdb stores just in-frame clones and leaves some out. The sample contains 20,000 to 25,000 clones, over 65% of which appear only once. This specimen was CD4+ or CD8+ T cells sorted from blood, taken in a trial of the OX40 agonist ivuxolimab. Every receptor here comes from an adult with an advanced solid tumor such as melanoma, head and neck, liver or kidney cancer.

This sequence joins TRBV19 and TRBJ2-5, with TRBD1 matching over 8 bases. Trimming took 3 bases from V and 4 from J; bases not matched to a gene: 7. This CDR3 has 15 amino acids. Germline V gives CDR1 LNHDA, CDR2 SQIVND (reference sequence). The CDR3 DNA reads TGTGCCAGTAGTATCGGCAGGGGGCATCGAGAGACCCAGTACTTC. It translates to CASSIGRGHRETQYF. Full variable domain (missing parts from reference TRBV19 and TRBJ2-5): DGGITQSPKYLFRKEGQNVTLSCEQNLNHDAMYWYRQDPGQGLRLIYYSQIVNDFQKGDIAEGYSVSREKKESFPLTVTSAQKNPTAFYLCASSIGRGHRETQYFGPGTRLLVL.

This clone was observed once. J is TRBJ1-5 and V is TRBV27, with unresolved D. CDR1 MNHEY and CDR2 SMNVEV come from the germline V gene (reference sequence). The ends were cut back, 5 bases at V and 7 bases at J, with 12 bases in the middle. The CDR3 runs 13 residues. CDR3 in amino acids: CASSLFGGQPQHF. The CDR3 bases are TGTGCCAGCAGTCTATTTGGAGGACAGCCCCAGCATTTT.

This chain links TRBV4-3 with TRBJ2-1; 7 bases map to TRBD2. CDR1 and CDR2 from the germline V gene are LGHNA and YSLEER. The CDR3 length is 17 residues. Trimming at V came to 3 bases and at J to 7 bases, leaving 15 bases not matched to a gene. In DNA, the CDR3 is TGCGCCAGCAGCCAGTGGGTGGGGCGGGAGTATGTAAATGAGCAGTTCTTC. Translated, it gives CASSQWVGREYVNEQFF.

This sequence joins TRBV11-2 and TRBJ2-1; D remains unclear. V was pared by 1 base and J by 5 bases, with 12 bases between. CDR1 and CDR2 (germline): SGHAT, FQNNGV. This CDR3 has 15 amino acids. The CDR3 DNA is TGTGCCAGCAGCTTAGGGGCAACTGGCAACAATGAGCAGTTCTTC. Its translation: CASSLGATGNNEQFF.

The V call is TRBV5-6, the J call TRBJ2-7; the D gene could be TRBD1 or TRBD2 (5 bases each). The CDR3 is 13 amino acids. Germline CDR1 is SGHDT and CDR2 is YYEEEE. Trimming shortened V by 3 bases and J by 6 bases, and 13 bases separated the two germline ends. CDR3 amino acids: CASSWGSGPEQYF. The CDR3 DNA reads TGTGCCAGCAGCTGGGGTTCGGGGCCCGAGCAGTACTTC.

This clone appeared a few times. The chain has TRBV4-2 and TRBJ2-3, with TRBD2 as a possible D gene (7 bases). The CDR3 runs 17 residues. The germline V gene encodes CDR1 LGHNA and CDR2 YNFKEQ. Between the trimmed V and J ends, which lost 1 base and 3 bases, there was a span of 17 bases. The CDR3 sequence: CASSQGGGGVRTDTQYF. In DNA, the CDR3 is TGTGCCAGCAGCCAAGGAGGGGGGGGCGTAAGGACAGATACGCAGTATTTT.

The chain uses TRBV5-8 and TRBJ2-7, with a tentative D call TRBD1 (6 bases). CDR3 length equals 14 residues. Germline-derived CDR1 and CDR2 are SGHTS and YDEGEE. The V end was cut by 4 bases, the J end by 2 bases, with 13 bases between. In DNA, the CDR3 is TGTGCCAGCAGCCAAGAACAGGGAGCCTACGAGCAGTACTTC. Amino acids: CASSQEQGAYEQYF.

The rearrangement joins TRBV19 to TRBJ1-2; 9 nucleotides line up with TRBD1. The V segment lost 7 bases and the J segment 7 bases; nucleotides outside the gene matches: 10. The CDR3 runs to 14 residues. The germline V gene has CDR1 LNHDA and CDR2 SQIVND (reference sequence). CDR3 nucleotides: TGTGCCAGTACCTCGGGACAGGGATTCGGTGGCTACACCTTC. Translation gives CASTSGQGFGGYTF. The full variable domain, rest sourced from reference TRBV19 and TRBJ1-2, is DGGITQSPKYLFRKEGQNVTLSCEQNLNHDAMYWYRQDPGQGLRLIYYSQIVNDFQKGDIAEGYSVSREKKESFPLTVTSAQKNPTAFYLCASTSGQGFGGYTFGSGTRLTVV.

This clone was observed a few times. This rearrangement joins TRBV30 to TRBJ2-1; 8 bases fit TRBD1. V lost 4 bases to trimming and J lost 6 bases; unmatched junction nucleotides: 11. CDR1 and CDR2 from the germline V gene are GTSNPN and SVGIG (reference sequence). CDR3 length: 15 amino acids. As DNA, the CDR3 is TGTGCCTGGAACCGCGGGCAGGGGGCGATCAATGAGCAGTTCTTC. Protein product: CAWNRGQGAINEQFF.

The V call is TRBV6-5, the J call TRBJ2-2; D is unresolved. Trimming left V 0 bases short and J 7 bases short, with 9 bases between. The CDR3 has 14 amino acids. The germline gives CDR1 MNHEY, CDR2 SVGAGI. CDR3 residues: CASSYSGFSGELFF. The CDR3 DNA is TGTGCCAGCAGTTACTCTGGGTTCAGCGGGGAGCTGTTTTTT.

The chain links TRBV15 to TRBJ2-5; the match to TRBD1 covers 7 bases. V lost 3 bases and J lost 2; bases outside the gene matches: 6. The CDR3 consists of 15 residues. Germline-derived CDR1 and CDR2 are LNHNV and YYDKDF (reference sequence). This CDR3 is CATSRMGTVQETQYF. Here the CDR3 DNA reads TGTGCCACCAGCAGGATGGGGACAGTTCAAGAGACCCAGTACTTC.

The CDR3 nucleotides are TGTGCCAGTAGTTTGATCCCGAGCAGGACAACTGAAGCTTTCTTT. Translation gives CASSLIPSRTTEAFF. This chain connects TRBV19 to TRBJ1-1; possibly TRBD1 for D (5 bases). Germline loops: CDR1 LNHDA, CDR2 SQIVND (reference sequence). V lost 5 bases to trimming and J lost 5 bases, with 18 bases between them. The CDR3 extends over 15 amino acids.

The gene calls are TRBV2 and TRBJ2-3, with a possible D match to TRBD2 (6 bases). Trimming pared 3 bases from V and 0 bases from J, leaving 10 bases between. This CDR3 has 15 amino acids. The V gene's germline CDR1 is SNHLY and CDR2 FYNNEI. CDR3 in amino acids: CASSEGRGSTDTQYF. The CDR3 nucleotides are TGTGCCAGCAGTGAGGGTCGGGGGAGCACAGATACGCAGTATTTT.

The CDR3 coding sequence is TGTGCCAGCAGCCAAGTGAGGGCGGGAGCCACAGATACGCAGTATTTT. Protein product: CASSQVRAGATDTQYF. The chain employs TRBV4-2 and TRBJ2-3; 7 nucleotides line up with TRBD2. Germline CDR1 reads LGHNA; CDR2 reads YNFKEQ. The CDR3 is made up of 16 amino acids. The V gene end was trimmed by 1 base and the J gene end by 2 bases; junction bases not matched to a gene: 6.

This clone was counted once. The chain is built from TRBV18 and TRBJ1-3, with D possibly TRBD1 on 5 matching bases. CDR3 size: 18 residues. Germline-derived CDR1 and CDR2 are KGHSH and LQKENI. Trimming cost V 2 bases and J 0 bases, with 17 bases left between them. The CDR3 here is CASSPSWTLHYSGNTIYF. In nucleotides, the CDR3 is TGTGCCAGCTCACCATCCTGGACACTCCACTACTCTGGAAACACCATATATTTT. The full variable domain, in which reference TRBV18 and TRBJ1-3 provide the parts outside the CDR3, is NAGVMQNPRHLVRRRGQEARLRCSPMKGHSHVYWYRQLPEEGLKFMVYLQKENIIDESGMPKERFSAEFPKEGPSILRIQQVVRGDSAAYFCASSPSWTLHYSGNTIYFGEGSWLTVV.

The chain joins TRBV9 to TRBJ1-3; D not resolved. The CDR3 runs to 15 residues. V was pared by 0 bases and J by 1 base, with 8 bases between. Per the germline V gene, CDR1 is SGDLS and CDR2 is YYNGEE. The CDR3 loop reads CASSVAPGSGNTIYF. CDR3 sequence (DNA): TGTGCCAGCAGCGTAGCCCCGGGTTCTGGAAACACCATATATTTT.

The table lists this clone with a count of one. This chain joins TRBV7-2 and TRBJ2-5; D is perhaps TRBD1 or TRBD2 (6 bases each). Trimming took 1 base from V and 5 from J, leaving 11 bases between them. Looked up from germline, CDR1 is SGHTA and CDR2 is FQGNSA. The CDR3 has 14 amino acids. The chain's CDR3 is CASSLGGALETQYF. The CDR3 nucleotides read TGTGCCAGCAGCTTAGGGGGGGCCTTGGAGACCCAGTACTTC.

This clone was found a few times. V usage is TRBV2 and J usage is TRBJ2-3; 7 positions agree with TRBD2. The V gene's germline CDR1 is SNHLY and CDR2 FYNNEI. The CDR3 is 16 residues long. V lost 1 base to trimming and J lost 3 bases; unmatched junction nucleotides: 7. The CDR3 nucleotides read TGTGCCAGCAGTGAAGTCGGTCTAGCGGAGACAGATACGCAGTATTTT. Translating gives CASSEVGLAETDTQYF. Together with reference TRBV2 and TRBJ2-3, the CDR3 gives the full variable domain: EPEVTQTPSHQVTQMGQEVILRCVPISNHLYFYWYRQILGQKVEFLVSFYNNEISEKSEIFDDQFSVERPDGSNFTLKIRSTKLEDSAMYFCASSEVGLAETDTQYFGPGTRLTVL.

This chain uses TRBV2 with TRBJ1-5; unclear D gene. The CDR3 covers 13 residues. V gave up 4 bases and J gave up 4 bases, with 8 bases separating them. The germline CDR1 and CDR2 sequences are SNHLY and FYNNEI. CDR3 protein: CASSATVNQPQHF. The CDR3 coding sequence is TGTGCCAGCAGTGCTACGGTGAATCAGCCCCAGCATTTT.

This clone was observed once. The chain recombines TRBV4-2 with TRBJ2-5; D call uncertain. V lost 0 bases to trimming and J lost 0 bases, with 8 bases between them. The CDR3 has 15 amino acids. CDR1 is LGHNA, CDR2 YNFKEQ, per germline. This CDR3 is CASSQDGGDQETQYF. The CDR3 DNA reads TGTGCCAGCAGCCAAGATGGTGGTGACCAAGAGACCCAGTACTTC.

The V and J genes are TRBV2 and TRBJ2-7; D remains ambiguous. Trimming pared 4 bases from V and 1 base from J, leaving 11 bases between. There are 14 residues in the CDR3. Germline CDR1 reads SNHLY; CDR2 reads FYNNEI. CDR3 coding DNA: TGTGCCAGCAGTGTCGCTATGAATTCCTACGAGCAGTACTTC. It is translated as CASSVAMNSYEQYF.

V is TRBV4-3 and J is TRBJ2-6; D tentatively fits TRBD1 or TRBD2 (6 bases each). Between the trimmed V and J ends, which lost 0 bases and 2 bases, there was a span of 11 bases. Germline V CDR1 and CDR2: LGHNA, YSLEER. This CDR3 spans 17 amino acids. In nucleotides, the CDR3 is TGCGCCAGCAGCCAAGAAGGAGGGGGGACTGGGGCCAACGTCCTGACTTTC. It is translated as CASSQEGGGTGANVLTF.

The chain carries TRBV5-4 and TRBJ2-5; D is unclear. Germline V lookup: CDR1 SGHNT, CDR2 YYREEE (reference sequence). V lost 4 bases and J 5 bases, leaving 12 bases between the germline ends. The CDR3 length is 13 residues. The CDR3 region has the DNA TGTGCCAGCAGCCCCCTAAATGGGGAGACCCAGTACTTC. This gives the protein CASSPLNGETQYF.

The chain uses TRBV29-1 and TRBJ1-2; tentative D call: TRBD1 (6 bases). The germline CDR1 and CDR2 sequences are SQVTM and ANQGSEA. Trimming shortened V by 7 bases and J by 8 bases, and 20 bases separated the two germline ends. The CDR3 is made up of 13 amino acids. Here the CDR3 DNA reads TGCAGCGGCGCCACCGGGGGGGCAGGGGGCTACACCTTC. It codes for CSGATGGAGGYTF.

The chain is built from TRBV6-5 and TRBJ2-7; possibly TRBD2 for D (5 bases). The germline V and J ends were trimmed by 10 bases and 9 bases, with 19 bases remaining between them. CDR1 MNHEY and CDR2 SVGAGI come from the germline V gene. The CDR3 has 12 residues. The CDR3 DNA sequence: TGTGCCACCCAACCGGAGGAAGCAGGGCAGTACTTC. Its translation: CATQPEEAGQYF.

The CDR3 is CASSLGLGPSYEQYF. The CDR3 DNA reads as TGCGCCAGCAGCTTGGGCCTAGGACCCTCCTACGAGCAGTACTTC. The chain recombines TRBV5-1 with TRBJ2-7; no clear D gene. Trimming took off 0 bases at V and 0 bases at J, with 10 bases between the two ends. CDR1 is SGHRS and CDR2 is YFSETQ in the germline V gene. The CDR3 is 15 amino acids.

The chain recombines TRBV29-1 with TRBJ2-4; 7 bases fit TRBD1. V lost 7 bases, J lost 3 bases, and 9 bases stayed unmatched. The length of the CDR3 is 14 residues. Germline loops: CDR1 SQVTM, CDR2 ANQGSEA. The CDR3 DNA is TGCAGCGCCTCGTCCGGGACAGTCAAAAACATTCAGTACTTC. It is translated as CSASSGTVKNIQYF. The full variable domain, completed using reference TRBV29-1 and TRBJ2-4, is SAVISQKPSRDICQRGTSLTIQCQVDSQVTMMFWYRQQPGQSLTLIATANQGSEATYESGFVIDKFPISRPNLTFSTLTVSNMSPEDSSIYLCSASSGTVKNIQYFGAGTRLSVL.

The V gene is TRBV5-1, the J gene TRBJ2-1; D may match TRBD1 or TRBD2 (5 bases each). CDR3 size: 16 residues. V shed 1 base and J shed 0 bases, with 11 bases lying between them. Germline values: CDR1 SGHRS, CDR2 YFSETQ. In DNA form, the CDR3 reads TGCGCCAGCAGCTTGACCCTGAGGGGCTCCTACAATGAGCAGTTCTTC. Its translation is CASSLTLRGSYNEQFF.

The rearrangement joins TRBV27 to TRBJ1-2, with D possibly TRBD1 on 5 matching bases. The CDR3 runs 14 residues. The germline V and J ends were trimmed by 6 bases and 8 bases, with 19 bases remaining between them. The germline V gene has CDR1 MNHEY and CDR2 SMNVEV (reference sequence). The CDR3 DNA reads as TGTGCCAGCAGCCGTCGGACAAGGGGCGAGGGCTACACCTTC. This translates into CASSRRTRGEGYTF.

CDR3 nucleotide sequence: TGTGCCAGCAGCCCGCGGGGGGACGCCTACAATGAGCAGTTCTTC. Protein: CASSPRGDAYNEQFF. The gene calls are TRBV9 and TRBJ2-1; the match to TRBD2 covers 8 bases. CDR3 size: 15 residues. Per germline, CDR1 SGDLS and CDR2 YYNGEE. With V trimmed by 4 bases and J by 2 bases, 5 bases remained unmatched.

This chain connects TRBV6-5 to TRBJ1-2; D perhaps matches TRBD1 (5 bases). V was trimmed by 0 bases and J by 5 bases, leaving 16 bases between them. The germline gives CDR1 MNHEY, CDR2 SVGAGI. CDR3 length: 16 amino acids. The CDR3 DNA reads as TGTGCCAGCAGTTACTCGGCCCTACCGGGGCATTATGGCTACACCTTC. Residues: CASSYSALPGHYGYTF.

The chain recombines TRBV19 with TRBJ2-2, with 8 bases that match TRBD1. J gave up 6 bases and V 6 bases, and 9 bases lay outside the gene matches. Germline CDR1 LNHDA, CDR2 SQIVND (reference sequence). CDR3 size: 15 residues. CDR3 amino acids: CASRIQGAQAGELFF. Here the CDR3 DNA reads TGTGCCAGTAGAATTCAGGGGGCGCAGGCCGGGGAGCTGTTTTTT.